The 31 T cell receptor beta chains below come from one sample, sequenced in a study of human T cells and chemical hapten exposure. Described time point: patch test 2, 6 weeks after DPC sensitization. This sample's treatment: therapeutic diphenylcyclopropenone sensitization with weekly scalp DPC. From whole blood left unfractionated, total RNA was extracted. One entry per CDR3 protein, called by TCRdb with MiXCR from the RACE reads. The sample has 35,000 to 45,000 distinct CDR3 sequences, roughly 10% seen once. The source material was whole blood, sampled in connection with sensitization to the hapten diphenylcyclopropenone (DPC). These receptors came from a woman aged 30 to 39 with alopecia areata. Some clones in this sample may be carry-over from other donors' samples.

This clonotype was observed a handful of times. The gene calls are TRBV25-1 and TRBJ1-5; TRBD1 aligns across 10 bases. CDR1 MGHDK and CDR2 SYGVNS come from the germline V gene. This CDR3 has 13 residues. V was pared by 6 bases and J by 5 bases, with 1 base of the junction left unmatched. The CDR3 DNA sequence: TGTGCCAGCAGCGGGACAGGGGATCAGCCCCAGCATTTT. This encodes CASSGTGDQPQHF.

This clonotype was counted ten times or more. The chain has TRBV19 and TRBJ2-6; D possibly corresponds to TRBD2 (6 bases). The CDR3 sequence is 16 residues long. Germline CDR1 is LNHDA and CDR2 is SQIVND (reference sequence). V was cut by 3 bases and J by 4 bases, with 13 bases left in between. The CDR3 sequence is CASSMGRGVGANVLTF. The CDR3 DNA follows: TGTGCCAGTAGTATGGGGCGGGGAGTCGGGGCCAACGTCCTGACTTTC.

Many counts were recorded for this clonotype. V gene TRBV5-1 combines with J gene TRBJ2-7; D perhaps matches TRBD2 (6 bases). Germline-derived CDR1 and CDR2 are SGHRS and YFSETQ. The ends were cut back, 4 bases at V and 0 bases at J, with 20 bases in the middle. This CDR3 is built from 17 residues. The CDR3: CASSLGTGVPTSYEQYF. The CDR3 DNA is TGCGCCAGCAGCCTGGGGACGGGGGTCCCCACCTCCTACGAGCAGTACTTC.

This clonotype was seen more than once but under ten times. The CDR3 reads CASGLTPDGELFF. For the CDR3, the DNA is TGTGCTAGTGGTTTGACCCCGGACGGGGAGCTGTTTTTT. The chain combines TRBV12-5 with TRBJ2-2; D is uncertain. V gave up 2 bases and J gave up 7 bases, with 8 bases separating them. This CDR3 comprises 13 residues. Looked up from germline, CDR1 is LGHNT and CDR2 is FRNRAP.

This clonotype showed up many times. The chain joins TRBV6-2 or TRBV6-3 to TRBJ2-7; 9 nucleotides line up with TRBD1. Trimming at V came to 6 bases and at J to 7 bases, leaving 7 bases not matched to a gene. Germline assignment: CDR1 MNHEY and CDR2 SVGEGT. The CDR3 totals 13 residues. DNA for the CDR3: TGTGCCAGCAGCCCGGACAGGGGTCGAGAGCAGTACTTC. It codes for CASSPDRGREQYF.

This clonotype was detected a few times. The V and J genes are TRBV7-2 and TRBJ2-5, with D perhaps matching TRBD1 (6 bases). Trimming took 5 bases from V and 4 from J, leaving 14 bases between them. The CDR3 is made up of 14 amino acids. Germline values: CDR1 SGHTA, CDR2 FQGNSA. CDR3 sequence: CASSPLGGRETQYF. The CDR3 DNA follows: TGTGCCAGCAGCCCCCTTGGGGGCCGAGAGACCCAGTACTTC. The full variable domain, with the rest looked up from reference TRBV7-2 and TRBJ2-5, is GAGVSQSPSNKVTEKGKDVELRCDPISGHTALYWYRQSLGQGLEFLIYFQGNSAPDKSGLPSDRFSAERTGGSVSTLTIQRTQQEDSAVYLCASSPLGGRETQYFGPGTRLLVL.

This clonotype occurred a few times. CDR3 nucleotides: TGTGCCAGCAGTTACCGAGACAGTACCGGTGCACCCCTCCACTTT. It encodes CASSYRDSTGAPLHF. This chain uses TRBV6-6 with TRBJ1-6, with a possible D match to TRBD1 (5 bases). This CDR3 spans 15 amino acids. Germline V gene sequence: CDR1 MNHNY, CDR2 SVGAGI (reference sequence). The V and J ends lost 2 bases and 11 bases respectively, with 16 bases between them.

This clonotype was picked up many times. The genes are TRBV14 and TRBJ1-4, with TRBD1 matching over 7 bases. CDR1 is SGHDN, CDR2 FVKESK, per germline. J was trimmed by 7 bases and V by 2 bases; bases with no gene match: 7. The CDR3 runs to 15 residues. The CDR3 spells CASSQRQGLTEKLFF. In DNA form, the CDR3 reads TGTGCCAGCAGCCAACGACAGGGCTTAACTGAAAAACTGTTTTTT.

This chain uses TRBV29-1 with TRBJ2-5; D tentatively reads TRBD1 or TRBD2 (6 bases each). Germline V gives CDR1 SQVTM, CDR2 ANQGSEA. With 5 bases removed from V and 2 bases from J, the gap between germline ends came to 15 bases. This CDR3 has 14 amino acids. This CDR3 reads CSVQEGTRQETQYF. In DNA, the CDR3 is TGCAGCGTTCAGGAGGGGACAAGACAAGAGACCCAGTACTTC.

V is TRBV7-9 and J is TRBJ2-1; D gene uncertain. From germline, CDR1 is SEHNR and CDR2 FQNEAQ (reference sequence). The CDR3 runs 14 residues. V was clipped by 1 base and J by 9 bases, with 13 bases between them. CDR3 DNA: TGTGCCAGCAGCTTAGGCATGGTTTTCGGTGAGCAGTTCTTC. Encoded protein: CASSLGMVFGEQFF.

J is TRBJ2-4 and V is TRBV4-2; TRBD2 aligns across 12 bases. The V and J ends lost 0 bases and 9 bases, in that order; junction bases with no gene match: 6. The germline V gene encodes CDR1 LGHNA and CDR2 YNFKEQ. The CDR3 consists of 16 residues. The CDR3 nucleotides read TGTGCCAGCAGCCAAGAGCTAGCGGGGGGGCCTGGCATTCAGTACTTC. It specifies CASSQELAGGPGIQYF.

This clonotype was picked up a small number of times. V is TRBV14 and J is TRBJ2-1, with 7 bases identical to TRBD1. J lost 2 bases, V lost 4 bases, and 5 bases had no gene match. The CDR3 has 15 amino acids. Germline CDR1 reads SGHDN; CDR2 reads FVKESK. CDR3 sequence reads: CASSRIDRAYNEQFF. DNA for the CDR3: TGTGCCAGCAGCCGAATAGACAGGGCCTACAATGAGCAGTTCTTC.

CDR3 protein: CASSLGGTLLEQYF. The CDR3 bases are TGTGCCAGCAGCTTGGGGGGGACCCTTCTGGAGCAGTACTTC. V and J are TRBV5-6 and TRBJ2-7, with D perhaps matching TRBD1 or TRBD2 (5 bases each). The CDR3 extends over 14 amino acids. The V end was cut by 0 bases, the J end by 7 bases, with 14 bases between. The germline V gene encodes CDR1 SGHDT and CDR2 YYEEEE.

The table lists this clonotype with many counts. The chain recombines TRBV28 with TRBJ1-5; 11 bases agree with TRBD1. The CDR3 sequence is 18 residues long. Germline CDR1 is MDHEN and CDR2 is SYDVKM. V was clipped by 4 bases and J by 0 bases; unmatched bases: 8. DNA for the CDR3: TGTGCCAGCAGTTCGGACAGGGGGCTACCTTATAGCAATCAGCCCCAGCATTTT. Translating it yields CASSSDRGLPYSNQPQHF.

In its sample, this clonotype was seen a few times. The chain links TRBV20-1 to TRBJ1-1; 12 nucleotides line up with TRBD1. J was trimmed by 6 bases and V by 0 bases; bases with no gene match: 14. CDR1 and CDR2 from the germline V gene are DFQATT and SNEGSKA (reference sequence). This CDR3 has 18 amino acids. The CDR3 reads CSARDRTGTGGPFAEAFF. CDR3 DNA: TGCAGTGCTAGAGATCGAACCGGGACAGGGGGCCCCTTCGCTGAAGCTTTCTTT.

V gene TRBV11-2 combines with J gene TRBJ2-7, with D perhaps matching TRBD1 (6 bases). This CDR3 is built from 15 residues. Trimming shortened V by 1 base and J by 4 bases, and 14 bases separated the two germline ends. CDR1 and CDR2 from the germline V gene are SGHAT and FQNNGV. The CDR3 reads CASSLVIRGKYEQYF. DNA for the CDR3: TGTGCCAGCAGCTTAGTGATCAGGGGTAAATACGAGCAGTACTTC.

This clonotype has a handful of counts. The rearrangement uses TRBV19 and TRBJ1-5, with 8 bases aligning to TRBD1. The V segment lost 3 bases and the J segment 7 bases; nucleotides outside the gene matches: 5. The length of the CDR3 is 14 residues. Germline V gives CDR1 LNHDA, CDR2 SQIVND (reference sequence). CDR3 loop: CASSMQGAGQPQHF. The CDR3 DNA is TGTGCCAGTAGTATGCAGGGGGCTGGGCAGCCCCAGCATTTT.

Turning to this clonotype: Germline is not matched at one junction end, which may reflect a read error. The chain recombines TRBV28 with TRBJ2-4; TRBD1 or TRBD2 may be the D gene (6 bases each). Germline V gene lookup returns CDR1 MDHEN and CDR2 SYDVKM. CDR3 length: 12 amino acids. The CDR3 coding sequence is TGTGCCAGCGGGTCGGGGGCCCGCCTAGTGCACTTC. This codes for CASGSGARLVHF. Together with reference TRBV28 and TRBJ2-4, the CDR3 gives the full variable domain: DVKVTQSSRYLVKRTGEKVFLECVQDMDHENMFWYRQDPGLGLRLIYFSYDVKMKEKGDIPEGYSVSREKKERFSLILESASTNQTSMYLCASGSGARLVHFGAGTRLSVL.

As for this clonotype: A read error is possible here, since a much larger clone lies one base away. The rearrangement links TRBV6-1 to TRBJ2-3; 8 positions agree with TRBD2. This CDR3 has 14 amino acids. CDR1 and CDR2 from the germline V gene are MNHNS and SASEGT. CDR3 sequence reads: CARSVTSGMDTQYF. The DNA for the CDR3 is TGTGCCAGAAGTGTAACTAGCGGAATGGATACGCAGTATTTT.

The J gene is TRBJ1-1, the V gene TRBV7-8; tentative D call: TRBD1 (5 bases). The germline gives CDR1 SGHVS, CDR2 FQNEAQ. The length of the CDR3 is 16 residues. Trimming cost V 5 bases and J 2 bases, with 18 bases left between them. CDR3 protein: CASSIAMKQVNTEAFF. The DNA for the CDR3 is TGTGCCAGCAGCATCGCAATGAAACAGGTTAACACTGAAGCTTTCTTT.

Notes on this clonotype: Since a much larger clone is just one base distant, this may be a read error. The chain is built from TRBV19 and TRBJ2-7, with 10 bases aligning to TRBD2. CDR1 and CDR2 (germline): LNHDA, SQIVND (reference sequence). This CDR3 comprises 14 residues. CDR3 protein: CVSMGPGLANEQYF. The CDR3 bases are TGTGTCAGTATGGGACCGGGACTAGCGAACGAGCAGTACTTC.

This clonotype was recorded a few times. CDR3 sequence: CASSPEGPYGYTF. DNA of the CDR3: TGTGCCAGCAGCCCCGAGGGACCCTATGGCTACACCTTC. The rearrangement links TRBV7-9 to TRBJ1-2, with D possibly being TRBD1 (5 bases). The CDR3 has 13 residues. V lost 5 bases and J lost 4, with 11 bases in between. Germline values: CDR1 SEHNR, CDR2 FQNEAQ (reference sequence). Full variable domain (rest looked up from reference TRBV7-9 and TRBJ1-2): DTGVSQNPRHKITKRGQNVTFRCDPISEHNRLYWYRQTLGQGPEFLTYFQNEAQLEKSRLLSDRFSAERPKGSFSTLEIQRTEQGDSAMYLCASSPEGPYGYTFGSGTRLTVV.

The genes are TRBV5-5 and TRBJ1-5; the D is unclear. This CDR3 region has 16 residues. CDR1 and CDR2 (germline): SGHKS, YYEKEE (reference sequence). Trimming took off 2 bases at V and 2 bases at J, with 14 bases between the two ends. The CDR3: CASSFGLMDGNQPQHF. CDR3 nucleotides: TGTGCCAGCAGCTTCGGGCTTATGGACGGCAATCAGCCCCAGCATTTT.

This clonotype has more than one count but fewer than ten. The rearrangement joins TRBV5-4 to TRBJ2-5; perhaps TRBD2 as D (8 bases). V dropped 4 bases and J dropped 5 bases, with 21 bases sitting between them. Germline V gives CDR1 SGHNT, CDR2 YYREEE (reference sequence). The length of the CDR3 is 16 residues. CDR3 loop: CASSPPAGATGETQYF. For the CDR3, the DNA is TGTGCCAGCAGCCCACCAGCGGGGGCGACAGGGGAGACCCAGTACTTC.

Many counts were recorded for this clonotype. The chain recombines TRBV2 with TRBJ2-1; 9 bases agree with TRBD2. Unmatched junction bases numbered 11, after V lost 7 bases and J lost 7 bases. Germline lookup yields CDR1 SNHLY and CDR2 FYNNEI. The CDR3 sequence is 15 residues long. In nucleotides, the CDR3 is TGTGCCAGCACCCCGGCAGGGACTAGCCTGAATGAGCAGTTCTTC. Translating gives CASTPAGTSLNEQFF.

A few counts support this clonotype. V usage is TRBV2 and J usage is TRBJ2-3; D is unclear. The CDR3 loop spans 15 amino acids. Germline assignment: CDR1 SNHLY and CDR2 FYNNEI. The ends were cut back, 4 bases at V and 0 bases at J, with 11 bases in the middle. CDR3 in DNA: TGTGCCAGCAGTGTGTCGGTCAGAAGCACAGATACGCAGTATTTT. This sequence encodes CASSVSVRSTDTQYF.

At least ten counts were recorded for this clonotype. The rearrangement links TRBV5-6 to TRBJ2-1; possible D gene TRBD2, 7 bases. Germline values: CDR1 SGHDT, CDR2 YYEEEE. This CDR3 comprises 17 residues. V lost 4 bases to trimming and J lost 2 bases, with 19 bases between them. CDR3 DNA sequence: TGTGCCAGCAGCACATCATGGGGAGGGGGTCCCTACAATGAGCAGTTCTTC. It yields the protein CASSTSWGGGPYNEQFF.

In the case of this clonotype: A read error may be the cause here, since a much bigger clone is one base away. The gene calls are TRBV6-5 and TRBJ1-2; D is ambiguous. The CDR3 loop spans 14 amino acids. Germline CDR1 and CDR2: MNHEY and SVGAGI. The CDR3: CASSYGSSSGGYAF. CDR3 nucleotide sequence: TGTGCCAGCAGTTACGGGAGTTCATCGGGTGGCTACGCCTTC.

This clonotype was recorded at least ten times. The V call is TRBV20-1, the J call TRBJ2-3, with D uncertain. The CDR3 sequence is 10 residues long. Germline CDR1 is DFQATT and CDR2 is SNEGSKA (reference sequence). V was clipped by 3 bases and J by 6 bases, with 4 bases between them. The chain's CDR3 is CSASQDTQYF. DNA for the CDR3: TGCAGTGCTAGTCAGGATACGCAGTATTTT.

This clonotype was picked up many times. V usage is TRBV30 and J usage is TRBJ2-5, with D possibly TRBD2 on 5 matching bases. This CDR3 has 13 residues. CDR1 is GTSNPN and CDR2 is SVGIG in the germline V gene (reference sequence). Deletions cut 3 bases from V and 1 base from J, with 9 bases between. CDR3 amino acids: CAWSGKGQETQYF. As DNA, the CDR3 is TGTGCCTGGAGCGGGAAGGGCCAAGAGACCCAGTACTTC.

This clonotype was recorded many times. The chain employs TRBV3-1 and TRBJ2-3, with 10 nucleotides matching TRBD2. The V gene's germline CDR1 is LGHDT and CDR2 YNNKEL (reference sequence). The trim removed 4 bases at V and 3 bases at J, leaving 7 bases unmatched. The length of the CDR3 is 16 residues. Here the CDR3 DNA reads TGTGCCAGCAGCCCCCGGACTAGCGGCGGAACAGATACGCAGTATTTT. It is translated as CASSPRTSGGTDTQYF.